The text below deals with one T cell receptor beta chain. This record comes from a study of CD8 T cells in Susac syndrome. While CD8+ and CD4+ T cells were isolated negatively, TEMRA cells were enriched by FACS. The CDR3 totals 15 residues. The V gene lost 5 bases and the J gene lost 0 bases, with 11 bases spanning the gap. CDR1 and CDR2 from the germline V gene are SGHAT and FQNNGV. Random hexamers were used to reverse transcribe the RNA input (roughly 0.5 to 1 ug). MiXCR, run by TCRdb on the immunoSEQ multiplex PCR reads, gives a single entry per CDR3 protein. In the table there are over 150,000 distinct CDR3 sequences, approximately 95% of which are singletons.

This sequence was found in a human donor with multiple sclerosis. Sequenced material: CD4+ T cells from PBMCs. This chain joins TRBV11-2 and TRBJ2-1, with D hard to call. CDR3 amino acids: CASSLWAFSYNEQFF. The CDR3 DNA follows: TGTGCCAGCAGCCTCTGGGCCTTCTCCTACAATGAGCAGTTCTTC.